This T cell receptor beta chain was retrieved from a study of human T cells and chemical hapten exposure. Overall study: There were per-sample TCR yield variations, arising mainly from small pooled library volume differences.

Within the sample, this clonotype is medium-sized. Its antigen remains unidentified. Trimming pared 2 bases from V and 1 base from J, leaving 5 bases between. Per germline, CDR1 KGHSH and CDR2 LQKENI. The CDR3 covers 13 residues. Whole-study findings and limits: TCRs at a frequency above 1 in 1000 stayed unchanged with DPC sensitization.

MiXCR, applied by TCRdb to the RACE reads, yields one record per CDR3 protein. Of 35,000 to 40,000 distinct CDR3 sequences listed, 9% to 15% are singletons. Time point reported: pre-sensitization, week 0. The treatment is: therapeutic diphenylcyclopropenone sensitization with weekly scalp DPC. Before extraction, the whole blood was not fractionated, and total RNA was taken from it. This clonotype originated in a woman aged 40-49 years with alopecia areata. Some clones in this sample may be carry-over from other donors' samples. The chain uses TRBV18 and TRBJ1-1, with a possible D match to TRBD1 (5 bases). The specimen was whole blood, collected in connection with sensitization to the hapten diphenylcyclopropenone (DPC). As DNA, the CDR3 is TGTGCCAGCTCACCAGGACAGAACACTGAAGCTTTCTTT. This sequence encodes CASSPGQNTEAFF.